The rows below give T cell receptor beta chains drawn from one sample of a study of blood T cell repertoires in COVID-19. The data were produced by immunoSEQ multiplex PCR, yet TCRdb's version contains in-frame clones alone and is incomplete. The sample holds some 56,000 clones, 86% seen once. The sample comprised peripheral blood. The receptors originated from a woman of 80 years or more with acute or convalescent COVID-19. The CDR3 runs from the conserved cysteine through the conserved F or W. The D gene is left open where the match is weak. Size is omitted from some rows. Given values are once, few, many or a class for expanded clones.

abundance	d_gene	v_gene	j_gene	CDR3nt	CDR3aa
-	TRBD1	TRBV9	TRBJ1-2	TGTGCCAGCAGCGTAGAGGTGACAGGGATTCGGGGCTACACCTTC	CASSVEVTGIRGYTF
-	-	TRBV24-1	TRBJ2-2	TGTGCCACCAGCCAGGGGCCCCCGAACACCGGGGAGCTGTTTTTT	CATSQGPPNTGELFF
-	TRBD1	TRBV3-1/TRBV3-2	TRBJ1-5	TGTGCCAGCAGCGCTGTCCCGGGACAGGGGGCGAAGGATCAGCCCCAGCATTTT	CASSAVPGQGAKDQPQHF
-	TRBD2	TRBV5-1	TRBJ2-3	TGCGCCAGCAGCGGGACTAGCGGGGGAGCAGATACGCAGTATTTT	CASSGTSGGADTQYF
-	-	TRBV7-3	TRBJ1-2	TGTGCCAGCAGCACGATGATGGAGGGGCTCAACTATGGCTACACCTTC	CASSTMMEGLNYGYTF
once	TRBD1	TRBV5-1	TRBJ1-4	TGCGCCAGCAGCAGGGACAGGGGAAGGAATGAAAAACTGTTTTTT	CASSRDRGRNEKLFF
-	-	TRBV7-9	TRBJ2-7	TGTGCCAGCAGCTTACTAGCTGTAAGCTCCTACGAGCAGTACTTC	CASSLLAVSSYEQYF
many	-	TRBV6-1	TRBJ2-2	TGTGCCAGCAGTGATCCCCCAGGCCTGACCGGGGAGCTGTTTTTT	CASSDPPGLTGELFF
-	TRBD1	TRBV6-5	TRBJ1-2	TGTGCCAGCAGCCTCCGGGACAGGAACTATGGCTACACCTTC	CASSLRDRNYGYTF
-	TRBD2	TRBV9	TRBJ2-5	TGTGCCAGCAGCGGTACTAGCGGGGGGGTGGCCGAGACCCAGTACTTC	CASSGTSGGVAETQYF
-	TRBD1	TRBV13	TRBJ2-5	TGTGCCAGCGGGGACAGGGGTAAAGAGACCCAGTACTTC	CASGDRGKETQYF
-	TRBD1	TRBV7-9	TRBJ1-2	TGTGCCAGCAGCTTAGCGTACAGGGGAAGTGGCTACACCTTC	CASSLAYRGSGYTF
-	TRBD1	TRBV4-1	TRBJ1-2	TGCGCCAGCAGCCAAGCCGGGACAGGGGGCAACTATGGCTACACCTTC	CASSQAGTGGNYGYTF
-	-	TRBV3-1/TRBV3-2	TRBJ2-1	TGTGCCAGCAGCGAAGGGTGGAGTTCCTACAATGAGCAGTTCTTC	CASSEGWSSYNEQFF
-	-	TRBV2	TRBJ1-6	TGTGCCAGCAGTGAGGGGCAGGGTCGTGGACCCCTCCACTTT	CASSEGQGRGPLHF
-	TRBD2	TRBV30	TRBJ2-5	TGTGCCTGGAGTCGACTAGCTACTCAAGAGACCCAGTACTTC	CAWSRLATQETQYF
-	TRBD1	TRBV5-4	TRBJ1-3	TGTGCCAGCAGCTTTCTGATCCCGGGACAGGGGGGAAACACCATATATTTT	CASSFLIPGQGGNTIYF
many	-	TRBV4-1	TRBJ1-1	TGCGCCAGCAGCCAGACTTCGCGCGGGAACACTGAAGCTTTCTTT	CASSQTSRGNTEAFF
-	TRBD1	TRBV7-2	TRBJ1-5	TGTGCCAGCAGCTTTAAATGGACAGGGTTGTTTTGTAGCAATCAGCCCCAGCATTTT	CASSFKWTGLFCSNQPQHF
few	-	TRBV6-1	TRBJ2-1	TGTGCCAGCAGTGAAGTTGACTACCCCAGGTCCCGGTTCTTC	CASSEVDYPRSRFF
-	-	TRBV6-2/TRBV6-3	TRBJ1-1	TGTGCCAGCAGTTACACAATACAGGGAGGGGCTTTCTTT	CASSYTIQGGAFF
medium-sized	TRBD1	TRBV25-1	TRBJ1-6	TGTGCCAGCAGTGGAGGGGGCGCGTGGAATTCACCCCTCCACTTT	CASSGGGAWNSPLHF
-	-	TRBV12-3/TRBV12-4	TRBJ2-3	TGTGCCAGCAGCCCCCTAGCCACAGATACGCAGTATTTT	CASSPLATDTQYF
-	-	TRBV5-8	TRBJ2-5	TGTGCCAGCCTTCGCGCGACAGGATCCCAAGAGACCCAGTACTTC	CASLRATGSQETQYF
-	-	TRBV19	TRBJ1-1	TGTGCCAGTAGCGGGGTGAACACTGAAGCTTTCTTT	CASSGVNTEAFF
-	TRBD1	TRBV3-1/TRBV3-2	TRBJ2-7	TGTGCCAGCAGCCGGGTACAGGGGGCATCCGAGCAGTACTTC	CASSRVQGASEQYF
-	TRBD2	TRBV28	TRBJ2-1	TGTGCCAGCAGTCCCAGCGGGGGGCTCTACAATGAGCAGTTCTTC	CASSPSGGLYNEQFF
-	-	TRBV15	TRBJ2-3	TGTGCCACCAGCAGGGAGACTATTTGGAGCCCAGATACGCAGTATTTT	CATSRETIWSPDTQYF
-	TRBD1	TRBV14	TRBJ1-4	TGTGCCAGCAGCCAGATTACAGGGGGACTGTTTTTT	CASSQITGGLFF
-	-	TRBV3-1/TRBV3-2	TRBJ1-2	TGTGCCAGCAAGAGGGCAGCTAACTATGGCTACACCTTC	CASKRAANYGYTF
once	-	TRBV24-1	TRBJ2-7	TGTGCCACCAGTGATTTCCAGGGGACGCAGTACTTC	CATSDFQGTQYF
few	-	TRBV10-2	TRBJ2-3	TGCGCCAGCAGTCTGTTAAACACAGATACGCAGTATTTT	CASSLLNTDTQYF
-	-	TRBV7-3	TRBJ2-1	TGTGCCAGCAGTCGTAACGGGGGAAAGACTCACAATGAGCAGTTCTTC	CASSRNGGKTHNEQFF
-	TRBD2	TRBV10-2	TRBJ2-7	TGCGCCAGCGGAGGGAGCTCTAGCGGGAAGTCCTACGAGCAGTACTTC	CASGGSSSGKSYEQYF
-	TRBD2	TRBV19	TRBJ2-1	TGTGCCAGTAGTGTAAGCGGGGCGCCGACCTCGTTCTTC	CASSVSGAPTSFF
-	TRBD1	TRBV28	TRBJ1-2	TGTGCCAGCACCTCTCCGGGACAGGCAGTACGGAATCGTGGCTACACCTTC	CASTSPGQAVRNRGYTF
-	TRBD2	TRBV9	TRBJ2-3	TGTGCCAGCACCCCGGGAGGCCATAGCACAGATACGCAGTATTTT	CASTPGGHSTDTQYF
-	TRBD1	TRBV9	TRBJ2-1	TGTGCCAGCAGCTCCGACAGGGGAAATGAGCAGTTCTTC	CASSSDRGNEQFF
-	-	TRBV12-3/TRBV12-4	TRBJ2-3	TGTGCCAGCAGTTACAGGGTTCCAGATACGCAGTATTTT	CASSYRVPDTQYF
-	-	TRBV5-4	TRBJ1-1	TGTGCCAGCAGCTTGGAGCAATTAAACACTGAAGCTTTCTTT	CASSLEQLNTEAFF
-	TRBD1	TRBV9	TRBJ2-2	TGTGCCAGCAGCGCTCACAGGGGGCAGAGTGCCGGGGAGCTGTTTTTT	CASSAHRGQSAGELFF
-	-	TRBV10-3	TRBJ1-1	TGTGCCATCAGTGAGTCGGTACAGGAGAACACTGAAGCTTTCTTT	CAISESVQENTEAFF
-	-	TRBV15	TRBJ1-1	TGTGCCACCAGCAGATCGGGAATGAACACTGAAGCTTTCTTT	CATSRSGMNTEAFF
few	-	TRBV21-1	TRBJ2-4	TGTGCCAGCAGCAAAAGGGTCCTTGGGACAAAGGCCTACATTCAGTACTTC	CASSKRVLGTKAYIQYF
few	TRBD2	TRBV5-4	TRBJ2-4	TGTGCCAGCAGCTTGTCGACTAGCGGGATGGGCATTCAGTACTTC	CASSLSTSGMGIQYF
once	-	TRBV7-6	TRBJ2-5	TGTGCCAGCAGCTTAGCGCTCAGGGCCTTCCAAGAGACCCAGTACTTC	CASSLALRAFQETQYF
few	-	TRBV5-6	TRBJ1-2	TGTGCCAGCAGCCCAGGGTCGGGCCTCAACCCTGGCTACACCTTC	CASSPGSGLNPGYTF
-	-	TRBV27	TRBJ2-1	TGTGCCAGCAGTTCTCGAACCGGGACACATAAGTTCTTC	CASSSRTGTHKFF
-	TRBD1	TRBV10-3	TRBJ1-6	TGTGCCATCAGAGATCAGGGGGCGCGTCGTTCACCCCTCCACTTT	CAIRDQGARRSPLHF